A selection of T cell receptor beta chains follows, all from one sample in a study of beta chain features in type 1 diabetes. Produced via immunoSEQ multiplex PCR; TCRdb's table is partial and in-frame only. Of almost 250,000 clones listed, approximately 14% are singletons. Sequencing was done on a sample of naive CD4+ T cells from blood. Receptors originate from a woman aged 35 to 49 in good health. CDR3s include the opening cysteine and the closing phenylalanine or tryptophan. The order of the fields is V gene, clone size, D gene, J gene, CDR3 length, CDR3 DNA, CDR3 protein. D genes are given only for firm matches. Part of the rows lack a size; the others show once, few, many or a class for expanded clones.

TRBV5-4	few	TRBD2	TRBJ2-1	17	TGTGCCAGCAGCTCTAAATCTAGCGGGGGTACCTACAATGAGCAGTTCTTC	CASSSKSSGGTYNEQFF
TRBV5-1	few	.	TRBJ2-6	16	TGCGCCAGCAGCTTGGCATCCCAGGCTGGGGCCAACGTCCTGACTTTC	CASSLASQAGANVLTF
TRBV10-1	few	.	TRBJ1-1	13	TGCGCCAGCAGCCTACAGGGATTCACTGAAGCTTTCTTT	CASSLQGFTEAFF
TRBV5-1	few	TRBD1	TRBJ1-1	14	TGCGCCAGCAGCGCGGGGACAGGGTCTTCTGAAGCTTTCTTT	CASSAGTGSSEAFF
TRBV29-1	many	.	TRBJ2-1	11	TGCAGCGCCCGGGTCACCAATGAGCAGTTCTTC	CSARVTNEQFF
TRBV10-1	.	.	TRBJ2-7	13	TGCGCCAGCAGCCCTGGGACATCTCGAGAGCAGTACTTC	CASSPGTSREQYF
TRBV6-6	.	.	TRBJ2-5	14	TGTGCCAGCAGTTATTGGCCGGGACAAGAGACCCAGTACTTC	CASSYWPGQETQYF
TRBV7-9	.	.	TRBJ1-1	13	TGTGCCAGCAGCGAAATGGAGGGCACTGAAGCTTTCTTT	CASSEMEGTEAFF
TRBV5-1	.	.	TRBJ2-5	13	TGCGCCAGCAGCTTGGGTACAGGGGAGACCCAGTACTTC	CASSLGTGETQYF
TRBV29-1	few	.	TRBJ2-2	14	TGCAGCGCCTACAGGGACCAAGCCGTCGGGGAGCTGTTTTTT	CSAYRDQAVGELFF
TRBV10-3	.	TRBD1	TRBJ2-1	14	TGTGCCATCAGTGGGGGGACAGGGATGGGTGAGCAGTTCTTC	CAISGGTGMGEQFF
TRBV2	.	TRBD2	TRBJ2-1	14	TGTGCCAGCAGTGAACTAGCGGGGGTCAATGAGCAGTTCTTC	CASSELAGVNEQFF
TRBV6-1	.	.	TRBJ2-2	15	TGTGCCAGCAGCGTTAGGGGGATGAACACCGGGGAGCTGTTTTTT	CASSVRGMNTGELFF
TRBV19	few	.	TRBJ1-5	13	TGTGCCAGTACCATAAGTGCGGGGGAGCCCCAGCATTTT	CASTISAGEPQHF
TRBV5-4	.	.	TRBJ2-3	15	TGTGCCAGCAGCTTCGGGGGGACAAGCACAGATACGCAGTATTTT	CASSFGGTSTDTQYF
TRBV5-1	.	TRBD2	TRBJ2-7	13	TGCGCCAGCAGCTTGGGGGGGGGCTACGAGCAGTACTTC	CASSLGGGYEQYF
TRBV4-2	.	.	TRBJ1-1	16	TGTGCCAGCAGCCAAGCCCACGGGACTGTCAACACTGAAGCTTTCTTT	CASSQAHGTVNTEAFF
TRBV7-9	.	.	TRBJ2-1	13	TGTGCCAGCAGCTTAGTCGCGTACAATGAGCAGTTCTTC	CASSLVAYNEQFF
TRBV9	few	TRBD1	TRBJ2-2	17	TGTGCCAGCAGCCCCAGGTTTAGGACAGGGTACACCGGGGAGCTGTTTTTT	CASSPRFRTGYTGELFF
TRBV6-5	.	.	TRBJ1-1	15	TGTGCCAGCAGTTACTCGCTCAGGGCGGACACTGAAGCTTTCTTT	CASSYSLRADTEAFF
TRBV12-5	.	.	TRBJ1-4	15	TGTGCTAGTGGTTCCGACCGGGGAGAGAATGAAAAACTGTTTTTT	CASGSDRGENEKLFF
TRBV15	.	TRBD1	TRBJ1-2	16	TGTGCCACCAGCAGAGATCGGGACAGGGGGAGGGGAGGTGACACCTTC	CATSRDRDRGRGGDTF
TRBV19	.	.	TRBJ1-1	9	TGTGCCAGTAGTCCCGGAGCTTTCTTT	CASSPGAFF
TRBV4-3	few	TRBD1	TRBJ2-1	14	TGCGCCAGCAGCCACGGACAGGTTTTGGGTGAGCAGTTCTTC	CASSHGQVLGEQFF
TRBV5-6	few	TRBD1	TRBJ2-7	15	TGTGCCAGCAGCTTACCGGGACAGGGGCCCTACGAGCAGTACTTC	CASSLPGQGPYEQYF
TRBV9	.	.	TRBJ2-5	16	TGTGCCAGCAGCGTAGGAGGGGGGGCGGGCCAAGAGACCCAGTACTTC	CASSVGGGAGQETQYF